This T cell receptor beta chain was obtained from a study of graft-versus-host responses after intestinal transplantation. Looking at the study overall: Transplants were multivisceral, liver-intestinal, or isolated intestinal. Induction using anti-thymocyte globulin, followed by tacrolimus and steroids for 2 to 4 years, was given to all recipients. Overall study results and limits: Early post-transplant declines in HvG were associated with peak levels of circulating GvH clones. GvH clones surfaced in recipient marrow, some emerging earlier in ileum or blood.

This CDR3 has 18 residues. Germline V gene sequence: CDR1 MDHEN, CDR2 SYDVKM. The ends lost 5 bases at V and 8 bases at J; junction bases unmatched: 15. Only one count was recorded for this clone. What it binds is not known. TCRdb's copy holds only in-frame clones and misses some; the assay was immunoSEQ multiplex PCR. The sample includes about 85,000 clones, 80% to 85% seen only once; the top ten take 0.83%. This clonotype was obtained from a human donor who received an intestinal transplant. The input for sequencing was unstimulated CD4+ T cells sorted from spleen or lymph node cells, taken before intestinal transplant. This rearrangement joins TRBV28 to TRBJ1-6; 10 bases match TRBD1. For the CDR3, the DNA is TGTGCCAGCAGTGCAGGGGGTGGCGGGACAGGGGAGGATTCACCCCTCCACTTT. Its translation is CASSAGGGGTGEDSPLHF.